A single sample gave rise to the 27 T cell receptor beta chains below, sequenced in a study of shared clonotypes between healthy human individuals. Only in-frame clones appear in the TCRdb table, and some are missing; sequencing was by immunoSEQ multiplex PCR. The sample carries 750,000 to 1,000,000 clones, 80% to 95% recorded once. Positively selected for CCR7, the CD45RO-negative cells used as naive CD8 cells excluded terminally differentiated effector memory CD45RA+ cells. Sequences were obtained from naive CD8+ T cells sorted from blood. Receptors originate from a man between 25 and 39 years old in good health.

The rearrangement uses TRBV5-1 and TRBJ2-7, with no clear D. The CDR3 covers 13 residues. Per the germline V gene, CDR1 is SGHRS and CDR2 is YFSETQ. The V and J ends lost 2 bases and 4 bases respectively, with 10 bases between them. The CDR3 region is CASSFETNYEQYF. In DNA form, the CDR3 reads TGCGCCAGCAGCTTCGAGACCAATTACGAGCAGTACTTC.

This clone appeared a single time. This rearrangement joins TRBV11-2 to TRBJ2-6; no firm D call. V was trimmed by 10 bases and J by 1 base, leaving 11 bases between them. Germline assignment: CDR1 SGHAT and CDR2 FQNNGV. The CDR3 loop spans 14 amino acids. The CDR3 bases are TGTGCCACCTTGATCGTTTCTGGGGCCAACGTCCTGACTTTC. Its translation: CATLIVSGANVLTF.

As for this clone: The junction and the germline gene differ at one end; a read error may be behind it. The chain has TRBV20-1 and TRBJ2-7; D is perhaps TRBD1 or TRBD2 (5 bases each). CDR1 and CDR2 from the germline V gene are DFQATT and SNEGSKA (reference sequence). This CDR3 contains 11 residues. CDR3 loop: CSAQPSGTQLF. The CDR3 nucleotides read TGCAGTGCCCAACCATCCGGGACCCAGCTTTTC.

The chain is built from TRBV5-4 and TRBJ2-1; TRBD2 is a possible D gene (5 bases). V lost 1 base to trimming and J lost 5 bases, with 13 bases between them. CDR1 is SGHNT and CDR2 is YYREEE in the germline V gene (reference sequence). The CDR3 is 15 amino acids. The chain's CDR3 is CASSLKASSHNEQFF. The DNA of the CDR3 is TGTGCCAGCAGCTTGAAGGCTAGCAGCCACAATGAGCAGTTCTTC.

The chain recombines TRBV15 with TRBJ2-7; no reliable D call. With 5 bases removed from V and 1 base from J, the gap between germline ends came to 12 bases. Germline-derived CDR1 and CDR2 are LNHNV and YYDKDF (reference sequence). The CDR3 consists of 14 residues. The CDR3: CATSHGSGSYEQYF. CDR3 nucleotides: TGTGCCACCAGCCATGGGTCTGGATCCTACGAGCAGTACTTC.

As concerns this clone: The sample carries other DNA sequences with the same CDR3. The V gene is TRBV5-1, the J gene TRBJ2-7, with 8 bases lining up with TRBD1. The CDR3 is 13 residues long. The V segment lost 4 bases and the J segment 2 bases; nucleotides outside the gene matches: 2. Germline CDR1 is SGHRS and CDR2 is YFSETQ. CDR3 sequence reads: CASSLDRAYEQYF. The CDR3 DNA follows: TGCGCCAGCAGCCTGGACAGGGCCTACGAGCAGTACTTC.

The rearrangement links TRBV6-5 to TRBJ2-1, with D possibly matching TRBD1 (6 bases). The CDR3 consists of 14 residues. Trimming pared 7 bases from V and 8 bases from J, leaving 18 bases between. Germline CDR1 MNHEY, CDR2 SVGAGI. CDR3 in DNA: TGTGCCAGCACAGCAGGGGTCGTGGGTGATGAGCAGTTCTTC. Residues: CASTAGVVGDEQFF.

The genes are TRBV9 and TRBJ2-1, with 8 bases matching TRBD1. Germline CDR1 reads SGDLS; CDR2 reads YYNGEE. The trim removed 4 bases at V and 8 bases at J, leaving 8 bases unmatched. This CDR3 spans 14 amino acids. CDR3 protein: CASSYRQGSHEQFF. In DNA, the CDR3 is TGTGCCAGCAGCTACCGACAGGGGAGCCATGAGCAGTTCTTC.

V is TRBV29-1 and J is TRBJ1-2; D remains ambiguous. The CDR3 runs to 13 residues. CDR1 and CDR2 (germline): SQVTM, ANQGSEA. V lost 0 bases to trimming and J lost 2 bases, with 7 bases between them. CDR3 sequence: CSVEDPENYGYTF. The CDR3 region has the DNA TGCAGCGTTGAAGATCCAGAGAACTATGGCTACACCTTC.

The CDR3 DNA is TGCGCCAGCAGCTTGGCGGATCTCAATGAGCAGTTCTTC. It codes for CASSLADLNEQFF. V gene TRBV5-1 combines with J gene TRBJ2-1; D is ambiguous. V gave up 0 bases and J gave up 6 bases, with 7 bases separating them. This CDR3 has 13 residues. CDR1 SGHRS and CDR2 YFSETQ come from the germline V gene.

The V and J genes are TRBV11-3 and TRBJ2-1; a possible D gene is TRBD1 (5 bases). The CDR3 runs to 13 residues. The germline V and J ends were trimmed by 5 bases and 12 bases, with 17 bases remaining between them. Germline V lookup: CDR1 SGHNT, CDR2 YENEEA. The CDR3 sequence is CASSAPGDTGQFF. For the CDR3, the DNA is TGTGCCAGCAGCGCCCCGGGTGATACAGGGCAGTTCTTC.

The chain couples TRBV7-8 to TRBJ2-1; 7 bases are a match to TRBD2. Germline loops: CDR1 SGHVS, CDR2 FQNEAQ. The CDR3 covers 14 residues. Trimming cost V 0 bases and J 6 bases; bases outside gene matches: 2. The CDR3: CASSLAGGPNEQFF. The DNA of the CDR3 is TGTGCCAGCAGCTTAGCGGGAGGGCCCAATGAGCAGTTCTTC. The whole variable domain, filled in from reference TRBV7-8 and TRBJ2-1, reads GAGVSQSPRYKVAKRGQDVALRCDPISGHVSLFWYQQALGQGPEFLTYFQNEAQLDKSGLPSDRFFAERPEGSVSTLKIQRTQQEDSAVYLCASSLAGGPNEQFFGPGTRLTVL.

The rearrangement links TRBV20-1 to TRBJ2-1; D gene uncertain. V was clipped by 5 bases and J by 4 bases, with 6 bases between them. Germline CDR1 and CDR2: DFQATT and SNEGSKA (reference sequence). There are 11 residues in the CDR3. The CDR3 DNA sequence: TGCAGTGCTCCTAATTACAATGAGCAGTTCTTC. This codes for CSAPNYNEQFF.

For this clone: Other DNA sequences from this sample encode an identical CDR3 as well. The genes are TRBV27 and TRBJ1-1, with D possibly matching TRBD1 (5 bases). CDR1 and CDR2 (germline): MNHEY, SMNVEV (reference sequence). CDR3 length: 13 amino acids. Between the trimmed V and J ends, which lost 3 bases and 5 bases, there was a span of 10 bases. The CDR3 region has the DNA TGTGCCAGCAGTTTCGGGGGAAGGACTGAAGCTTTCTTT. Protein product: CASSFGGRTEAFF.

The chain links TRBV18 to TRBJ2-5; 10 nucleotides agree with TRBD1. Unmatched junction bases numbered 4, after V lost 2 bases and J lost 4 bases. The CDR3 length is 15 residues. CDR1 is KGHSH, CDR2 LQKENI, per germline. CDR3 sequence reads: CASSPDRGLGETQYF. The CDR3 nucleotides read TGTGCCAGCTCACCAGACAGGGGGCTTGGAGAGACCCAGTACTTC.

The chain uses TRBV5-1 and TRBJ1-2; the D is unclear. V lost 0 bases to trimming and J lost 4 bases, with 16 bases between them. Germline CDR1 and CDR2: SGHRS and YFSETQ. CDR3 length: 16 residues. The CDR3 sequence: CASSLESRVFSYGYTF. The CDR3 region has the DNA TGCGCCAGCAGCTTGGAGTCTAGGGTTTTCAGCTATGGCTACACCTTC.

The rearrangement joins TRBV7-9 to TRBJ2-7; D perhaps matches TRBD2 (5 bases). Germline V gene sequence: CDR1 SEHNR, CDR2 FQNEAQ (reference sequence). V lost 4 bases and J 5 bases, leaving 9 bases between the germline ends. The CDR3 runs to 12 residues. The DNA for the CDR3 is TGTGCCAGCAGCTCCCGGGGTAACGAGCAGTACTTC. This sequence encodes CASSSRGNEQYF.

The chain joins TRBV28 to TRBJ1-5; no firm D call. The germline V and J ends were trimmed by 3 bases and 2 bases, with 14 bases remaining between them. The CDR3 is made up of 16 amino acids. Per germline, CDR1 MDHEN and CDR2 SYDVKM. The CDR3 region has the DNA TGTGCCAGCAGTTTTCACTCCAGTCTTCGCAATCAGCCCCAGCATTTT. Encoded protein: CASSFHSSLRNQPQHF.

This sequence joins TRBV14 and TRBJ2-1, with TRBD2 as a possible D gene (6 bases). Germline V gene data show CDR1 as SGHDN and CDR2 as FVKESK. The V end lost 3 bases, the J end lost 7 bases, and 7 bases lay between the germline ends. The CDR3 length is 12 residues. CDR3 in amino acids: CASSHGGNEQFF. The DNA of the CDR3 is TGTGCCAGCAGCCATGGAGGGAATGAGCAGTTCTTC.

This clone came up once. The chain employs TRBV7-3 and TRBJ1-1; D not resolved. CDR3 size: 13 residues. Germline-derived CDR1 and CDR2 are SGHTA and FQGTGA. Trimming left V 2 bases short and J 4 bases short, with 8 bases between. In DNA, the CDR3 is TGTGCCAGCAGCTTACTTTCAGGCACTGAAGCTTTCTTT. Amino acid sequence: CASSLLSGTEAFF.

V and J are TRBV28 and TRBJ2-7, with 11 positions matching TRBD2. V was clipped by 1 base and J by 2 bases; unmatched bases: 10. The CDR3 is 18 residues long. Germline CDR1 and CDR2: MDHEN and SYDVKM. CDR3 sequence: CASSLLLAGASSPYEQYF. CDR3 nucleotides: TGTGCCAGCAGTTTATTACTAGCGGGAGCTTCATCCCCCTACGAGCAGTACTTC.

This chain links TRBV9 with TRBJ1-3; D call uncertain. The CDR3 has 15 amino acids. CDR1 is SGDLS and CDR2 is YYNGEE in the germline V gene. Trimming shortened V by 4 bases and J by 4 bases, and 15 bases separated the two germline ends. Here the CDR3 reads CASSPFGSSGNTIYF. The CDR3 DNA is TGTGCCAGCAGCCCCTTCGGGAGCTCCGGAAACACCATATATTTT. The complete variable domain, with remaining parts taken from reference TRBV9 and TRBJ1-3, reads DSGVTQTPKHLITATGQRVTLRCSPRSGDLSVYWYQQSLDQGLQFLIQYYNGEERAKGNILERFSAQQFPDLHSELNLSSLELGDSALYFCASSPFGSSGNTIYFGEGSWLTVV.

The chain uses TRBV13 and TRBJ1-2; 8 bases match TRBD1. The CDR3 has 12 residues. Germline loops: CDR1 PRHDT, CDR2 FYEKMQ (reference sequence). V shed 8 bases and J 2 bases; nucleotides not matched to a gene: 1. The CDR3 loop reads CASGQGNYGYTF. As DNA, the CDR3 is TGTGCCAGCGGACAGGGAAACTATGGCTACACCTTC.

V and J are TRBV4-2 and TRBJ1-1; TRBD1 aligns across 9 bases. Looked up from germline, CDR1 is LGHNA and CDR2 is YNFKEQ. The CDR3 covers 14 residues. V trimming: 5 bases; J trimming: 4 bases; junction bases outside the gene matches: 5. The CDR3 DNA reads TGTGCCAGCAGCTGGACAGGGGCGCCCACTGAAGCTTTCTTT. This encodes CASSWTGAPTEAFF.

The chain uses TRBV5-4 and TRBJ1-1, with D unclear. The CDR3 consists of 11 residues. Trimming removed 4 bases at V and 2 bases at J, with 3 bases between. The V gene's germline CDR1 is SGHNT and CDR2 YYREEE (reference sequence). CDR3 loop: CASSRNTEAFF. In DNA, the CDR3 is TGTGCCAGCAGCCGCAACACTGAAGCTTTCTTT. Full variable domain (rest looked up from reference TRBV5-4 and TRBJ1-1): ETGVTQSPTHLIKTRGQQVTLRCSSQSGHNTVSWYQQALGQGPQFIFQYYREEENGRGNFPPRFSGLQFPNYSSELNVNALELDDSALYLCASSRNTEAFFGQGTRLTVV.

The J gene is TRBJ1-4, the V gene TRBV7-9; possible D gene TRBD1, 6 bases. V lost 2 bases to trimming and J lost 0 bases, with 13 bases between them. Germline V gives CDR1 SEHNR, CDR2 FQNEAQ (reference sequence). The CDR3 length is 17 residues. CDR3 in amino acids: CASSLRGQGSTNEKLFF. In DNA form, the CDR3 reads TGTGCCAGCAGCTTACGGGGCCAGGGGTCAACTAATGAAAAACTGTTTTTT.

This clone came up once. CDR3 DNA: TGTGCCAGCAGCCTAGAGAAAGCGGGAGGTACCTACGAGCAGTACTTC. Protein sequence: CASSLEKAGGTYEQYF. The rearrangement joins TRBV4-2 to TRBJ2-7; TRBD2 aligns across 9 bases. J was trimmed by 2 bases and V by 4 bases; bases with no gene match: 9. The CDR3 covers 16 residues. The germline V gene encodes CDR1 LGHNA and CDR2 YNFKEQ.